These 24 T cell receptor beta chains came from one sample sequenced in a study of response to subunit inactivated influenza vaccine. From the RT-PCR reads, TCRdb called clonotypes with MiXCR, one entry per CDR3 protein. The sample has about 520,000 distinct CDR3 sequences, 25% seen once. The starting material was CD4+ T cells sorted from PBMCs, obtained 5 days after vaccination. The source of these receptors is a man over 45 who received an inactivated influenza vaccine.

This clonotype was seen a few times. The chain joins TRBV7-8 to TRBJ2-6, with TRBD1 matching over 8 bases. Trimming at V came to 4 bases and at J to 2 bases, leaving 13 bases not matched to a gene. Germline V gene sequence: CDR1 SGHVS, CDR2 FQNEAQ. The CDR3 spans 19 residues. CDR3 protein: CASSSTGGMVIAGANVLTF. The CDR3 bases are TGTGCCAGCAGCTCAACAGGGGGGATGGTTATAGCTGGGGCCAACGTCCTGACTTTC.

This clonotype has just a few counts. The chain uses TRBV2 and TRBJ1-5; D unresolved. Looked up from germline, CDR1 is SNHLY and CDR2 is FYNNEI. V shed 3 bases and J shed 6 bases, with 12 bases lying between them. The CDR3 runs to 14 residues. CDR3 DNA sequence: TGTGCCAGCAGTGAGATGCGGGTCGGTCAGCCCCAGCATTTT. Protein product: CASSEMRVGQPQHF. The full variable domain, completed using reference TRBV2 and TRBJ1-5, is EPEVTQTPSHQVTQMGQEVILRCVPISNHLYFYWYRQILGQKVEFLVSFYNNEISEKSEIFDDQFSVERPDGSNFTLKIRSTKLEDSAMYFCASSEMRVGQPQHFGDGTRLSIL.

The chain has TRBV12-3 or TRBV12-4 and TRBJ2-1; D is perhaps TRBD2 (6 bases). The CDR3 is 12 residues long. CDR3: CPEGRDYNEQFF. The CDR3 DNA reads TGTCCGGAGGGCCGGGACTACAATGAGCAGTTCTTC.

Only a few counts were recorded for this clonotype. The gene calls are TRBV7-9 and TRBJ2-7; possible D gene TRBD1, 6 bases. Germline CDR1 reads SEHNR; CDR2 reads FQNEAQ (reference sequence). The CDR3 covers 14 residues. The ends were cut back, 5 bases at V and 0 bases at J, with 11 bases in the middle. Here the CDR3 reads CASSANRVSYEQYF. In DNA form, the CDR3 reads TGTGCCAGCAGCGCCAACAGGGTCTCCTACGAGCAGTACTTC.

The genes are TRBV12-3 or TRBV12-4 and TRBJ2-1; the D gene is possibly TRBD2 (7 bases). The CDR3 is 12 amino acids. Trimming removed 7 bases from V and 9 bases from J, with 13 bases in between. The CDR3 nucleotides are TGTGCCAGCATGGGGGGGCCTGGTGAGCAGTTCTTC. This translates into CASMGGPGEQFF.

The chain combines TRBV12-3 or TRBV12-4 with TRBJ2-7, with D unclear. V was pared by 1 base and J by 12 bases, with 13 bases between. The CDR3 extends over 12 amino acids. The CDR3 loop is CASSLVIREVYF. The DNA of the CDR3 is TGTGCCAGCAGTTTAGTCATTCGCGAAGTGTACTTC.

CDR3 DNA sequence: TGTGCCAGCAGTTTAAGGGCGGGAGGGCCTTCGAATGAGCAGTTCTTC. Translation: CASSLRAGGPSNEQFF. J is TRBJ2-1 and V is TRBV12-3 or TRBV12-4, with TRBD2 matching 9 bases. This CDR3 is built from 16 residues. V was pared by 2 bases and J by 7 bases, with 9 bases of the junction left unmatched.

The V gene is TRBV29-1, the J gene TRBJ2-4, with TRBD2 as a possible D gene (6 bases). Germline-derived CDR1 and CDR2 are SQVTM and ANQGSEA. The ends were cut back, 4 bases at V and 0 bases at J, with 10 bases in the middle. CDR3 length: 14 amino acids. The CDR3 nucleotides read TGCAGCGTTGGACGGGGACTAGCCAAAAACATTCAGTACTTC. Its protein is CSVGRGLAKNIQYF.

The sample holds many counts of this clonotype. The chain carries TRBV5-1 and TRBJ1-2; weak D call: TRBD1 (5 bases). The CDR3 has 15 amino acids. CDR1 SGHRS and CDR2 YFSETQ come from the germline V gene. V gave up 4 bases and J gave up 4 bases, with 17 bases separating them. The CDR3 region is CASSPRPGTAYGYTF. In nucleotides, the CDR3 is TGCGCCAGCAGCCCCCGTCCCGGGACGGCCTATGGCTACACCTTC.

This clonotype was seen a few times. V usage is TRBV6-5 and J usage is TRBJ1-6; D might be TRBD1 (5 bases). From germline, CDR1 is MNHEY and CDR2 SVGAGI. Trimming shortened V by 2 bases and J by 2 bases, and 7 bases separated the two germline ends. The CDR3 loop spans 15 amino acids. DNA for the CDR3: TGTGCCAGCAGTTACAGACAGCCCTATAATTCACCCCTCCACTTT. It translates to CASSYRQPYNSPLHF.

V usage is TRBV6-2 or TRBV6-3 and J usage is TRBJ2-7, with TRBD2 matching over 10 bases. The germline V gene has CDR1 MNHEY and CDR2 SVGEGT. CDR3 length: 20 residues. Losses at the gene ends were 0 bases for V and 1 base for J; bases not matched to a gene: 15. The CDR3 region has the DNA TGTGCCAGCAGTTACTCGCGGCTAGCGGGAGCGGTTTCCTATTCCTACGAGCAGTACTTC. The encoded protein is CASSYSRLAGAVSYSYEQYF.

There are a few counts of this clonotype. The rearrangement joins TRBV12-3 or TRBV12-4 to TRBJ1-1; perhaps TRBD1 as D (6 bases). Trimming removed 6 bases from V and 4 bases from J, with 15 bases in between. The CDR3 covers 14 residues. The CDR3 DNA is TGTGCCAGCAGCACCCCCGGACAGCTCACTGAAGCTTTCTTT. Amino acid sequence: CASSTPGQLTEAFF.

This chain connects TRBV11-2 to TRBJ1-2; D gene ambiguous. The V and J ends lost 4 bases and 0 bases respectively, with 15 bases between them. There are 16 residues in the CDR3. Germline V gives CDR1 SGHAT, CDR2 FQNNGV. CDR3 coding DNA: TGTGCCAGCAGCTCCGTCCGGGAAAAATCTAACTATGGCTACACCTTC. This encodes CASSSVREKSNYGYTF.

This clonotype was detected a few times. This rearrangement joins TRBV6-5 to TRBJ2-3; weak D call: TRBD2 (6 bases). From germline, CDR1 is MNHEY and CDR2 SVGAGI. The CDR3 extends over 15 amino acids. The ends were cut back, 1 base at V and 0 bases at J, with 8 bases in the middle. DNA for the CDR3: TGTGCCAGCAGTTACTACGGGACTAGCACAGATACGCAGTATTTT. Its translation is CASSYYGTSTDTQYF.

The chain recombines TRBV12-3 or TRBV12-4 with TRBJ2-1, with unresolved D. The CDR3 extends over 13 amino acids. V shed 7 bases and J shed 8 bases, with 15 bases lying between them. This chain's CDR3 is CASTPVSLDEQFF. CDR3 in DNA: TGTGCCAGCACCCCCGTAAGCTTGGATGAGCAGTTCTTC.

The rearrangement links TRBV7-2 to TRBJ2-3; the match to TRBD1 covers 7 bases. The CDR3 runs 15 residues. In germline, CDR1 is SGHTA, CDR2 FQGNSA. J was trimmed by 2 bases and V by 1 base; bases with no gene match: 3. CDR3 coding DNA: TGTGCCAGCAGCTTAGTGGGACAGAACACAGATACGCAGTATTTT. It is translated as CASSLVGQNTDTQYF.

This clonotype showed up just a few times. The genes are TRBV20-1 and TRBJ1-4; D is undetermined. V lost 2 bases to trimming and J lost 4 bases, with 8 bases between them. The CDR3 consists of 13 residues. Germline CDR1 reads DFQATT; CDR2 reads SNEGSKA (reference sequence). The chain's CDR3 is CSARKGLNEKLFF. In nucleotides, the CDR3 is TGCAGTGCTAGAAAGGGCCTTAATGAAAAACTGTTTTTT.

Note on this clonotype: One junction end does not reproduce the germline sequence, and a read error may be involved. The chain joins TRBV7-7 to TRBJ2-1; 9 bases fit TRBD1. The CDR3 spans 13 residues. Germline lookup yields CDR1 SSHAT and CDR2 FNYEAQ (reference sequence). CDR3 sequence: CASSKDRGNEQFF. CDR3 bases: TGTGCTAGCAGCAAAGACAGGGGGAATGAGCAGTTCTTC. The full variable domain, with the rest looked up from reference TRBV7-7 and TRBJ2-1, is GAGVSQSPRYKVTKRGQDVTLRCDPISSHATLYWYQQALGQGPEFLTYFNYEAQPDKSGLPSDRFSAERPEGSISTLTIQRTEQRDSAMYRCASSKDRGNEQFFGPGTRLTVL.

In its sample, this clonotype was seen a few times. The chain is built from TRBV9 and TRBJ2-5, with D unclear. Between the trimmed V and J ends, which lost 3 bases and 2 bases, there was a span of 17 bases. The CDR3 sequence is 16 residues long. Per germline, CDR1 SGDLS and CDR2 YYNGEE. For the CDR3, the DNA is TGTGCCAGCAGCGAGACGATAGCAGCCCCACAAGAGACCCAGTACTTC. It is translated as CASSETIAAPQETQYF.

This clonotype was detected only a few times. This rearrangement joins TRBV29-1 to TRBJ1-1; 9 nucleotides align to TRBD1. V shed 4 bases, J shed 8 bases, and the junction held 2 bases outside the gene matches. The CDR3 is 11 amino acids. In germline, CDR1 is SQVTM, CDR2 ANQGSEA. The DNA for the CDR3 is TGCAGCGTTGCGGGACAGGGAGAAGCTTTCTTT. It codes for CSVAGQGEAFF.

J is TRBJ2-5 and V is TRBV4-2; the D gene is possibly TRBD2 (6 bases). The V end was cut by 1 base, the J end by 5 bases, with 14 bases between. The CDR3 runs to 15 residues. Germline loops: CDR1 LGHNA, CDR2 YNFKEQ. The chain's CDR3 is CASSQGRAVFETQYF. The CDR3 DNA reads TGTGCCAGCAGCCAAGGGAGGGCCGTTTTCGAGACCCAGTACTTC.

This sequence joins TRBV7-2 and TRBJ2-1, with TRBD2 identical over 8 bases. The CDR3 has 17 residues. Germline loops: CDR1 SGHTA, CDR2 FQGNSA. V lost 2 bases, J lost 0 bases, and 6 bases stayed unmatched. The CDR3 DNA is TGTGCCAGCAGCTTACCCAGCGGGAGTGTCTCCTACAATGAGCAGTTCTTC. Its protein is CASSLPSGSVSYNEQFF. Based on the CDR3 plus reference TRBV7-2 and TRBJ2-1, the full variable domain is GAGVSQSPSNKVTEKGKDVELRCDPISGHTALYWYRQSLGQGLEFLIYFQGNSAPDKSGLPSDRFSAERTGGSVSTLTIQRTQQEDSAVYLCASSLPSGSVSYNEQFFGPGTRLTVL.

This clonotype was counted a few times. The rearrangement joins TRBV6-2 or TRBV6-3 to TRBJ2-5; either TRBD1 or TRBD2 may supply D (5 bases each). Germline V gene sequence: CDR1 MNHEY, CDR2 SVGEGT. Between the trimmed V and J ends, which lost 9 bases and 2 bases, there was a span of 25 bases. This CDR3 spans 17 amino acids. The CDR3: CARPRLGTNPAQETQYF. In DNA, the CDR3 is TGTGCCAGGCCACGATTGGGGACGAACCCCGCTCAAGAGACCCAGTACTTC.

This clonotype was counted a few times. The V call is TRBV7-2, the J call TRBJ2-7, with 12 bases fitting TRBD2. Losses at the gene ends were 5 bases for V and 12 bases for J; bases not matched to a gene: 11. Germline CDR1 SGHTA, CDR2 FQGNSA. The CDR3 is 14 residues long. The DNA for the CDR3 is TGTGCCAGCAGCCAAGCTGGACTAGCGGGGAAACCGTACTTC. Translated: CASSQAGLAGKPYF.